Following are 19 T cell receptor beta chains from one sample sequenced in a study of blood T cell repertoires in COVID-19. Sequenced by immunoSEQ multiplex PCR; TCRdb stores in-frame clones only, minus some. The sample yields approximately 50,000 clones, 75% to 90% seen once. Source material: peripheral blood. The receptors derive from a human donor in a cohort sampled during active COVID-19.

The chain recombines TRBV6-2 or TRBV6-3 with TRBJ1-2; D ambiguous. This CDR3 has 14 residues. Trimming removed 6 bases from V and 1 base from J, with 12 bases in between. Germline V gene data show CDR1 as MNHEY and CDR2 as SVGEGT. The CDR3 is CASSLLGVNYGYTF. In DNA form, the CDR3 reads TGTGCCAGCAGCCTACTTGGAGTTAACTATGGCTACACCTTC.

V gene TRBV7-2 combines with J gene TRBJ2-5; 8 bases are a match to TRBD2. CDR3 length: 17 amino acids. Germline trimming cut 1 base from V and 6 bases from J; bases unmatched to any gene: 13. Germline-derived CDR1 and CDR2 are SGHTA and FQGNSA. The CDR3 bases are TGTGCCAGCAGCTTAGACGGGGGGGCCGGGTTCGTACAGACCCAGTACTTC. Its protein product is CASSLDGGAGFVQTQYF.

The CDR3 protein is CASRGVAGSGEQFF. The CDR3 region has the DNA TGTGCCAGCAGAGGGGTAGCGGGGTCCGGGGAGCAGTTCTTC. The chain combines TRBV2 with TRBJ2-1, with 8 bases that match TRBD2. The CDR3 covers 14 residues. Per germline, CDR1 SNHLY and CDR2 FYNNEI. Trimming at V came to 6 bases and at J to 10 bases, leaving 11 bases not matched to a gene.

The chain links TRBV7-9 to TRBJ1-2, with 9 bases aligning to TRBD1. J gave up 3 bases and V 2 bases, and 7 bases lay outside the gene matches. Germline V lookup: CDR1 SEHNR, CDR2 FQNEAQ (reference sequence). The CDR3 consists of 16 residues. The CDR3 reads CASSLSRGQGYYGYTF. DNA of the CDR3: TGTGCCAGCAGCTTATCCAGGGGACAGGGCTACTATGGCTACACCTTC.

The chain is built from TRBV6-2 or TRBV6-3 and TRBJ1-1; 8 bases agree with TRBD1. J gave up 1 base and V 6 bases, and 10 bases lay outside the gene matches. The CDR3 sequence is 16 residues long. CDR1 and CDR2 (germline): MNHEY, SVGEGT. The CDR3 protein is CASSQGQGKANTEAFF. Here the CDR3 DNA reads TGTGCCAGCAGCCAAGGACAGGGTAAGGCGAACACTGAAGCTTTCTTT.

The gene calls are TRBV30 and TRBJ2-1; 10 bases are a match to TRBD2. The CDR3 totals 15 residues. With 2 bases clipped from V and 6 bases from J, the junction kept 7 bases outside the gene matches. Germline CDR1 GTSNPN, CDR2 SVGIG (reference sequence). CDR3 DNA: TGTGCCTGGAGTTCTAGCGGGAGCCGGCGCAATGAGCAGTTCTTC. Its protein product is CAWSSSGSRRNEQFF.

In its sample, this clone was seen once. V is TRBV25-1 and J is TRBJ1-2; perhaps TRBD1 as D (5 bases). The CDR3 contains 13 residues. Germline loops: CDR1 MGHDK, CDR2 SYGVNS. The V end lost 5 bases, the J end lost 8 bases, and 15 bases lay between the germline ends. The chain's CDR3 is CASSRGLGGGYTF. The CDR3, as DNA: TGTGCCAGCAGTCGAGGCCTCGGGGGGGGCTACACCTTC.

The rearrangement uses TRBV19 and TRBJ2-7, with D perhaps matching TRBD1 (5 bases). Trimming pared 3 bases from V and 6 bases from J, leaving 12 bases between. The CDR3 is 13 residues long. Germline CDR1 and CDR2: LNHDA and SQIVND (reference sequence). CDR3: CASSISADSEQYF. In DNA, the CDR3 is TGTGCCAGTAGTATTTCGGCCGACAGCGAGCAGTACTTC. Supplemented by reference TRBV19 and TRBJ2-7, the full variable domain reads DGGITQSPKYLFRKEGQNVTLSCEQNLNHDAMYWYRQDPGQGLRLIYYSQIVNDFQKGDIAEGYSVSREKKESFPLTVTSAQKNPTAFYLCASSISADSEQYFGPGTRLTVT.

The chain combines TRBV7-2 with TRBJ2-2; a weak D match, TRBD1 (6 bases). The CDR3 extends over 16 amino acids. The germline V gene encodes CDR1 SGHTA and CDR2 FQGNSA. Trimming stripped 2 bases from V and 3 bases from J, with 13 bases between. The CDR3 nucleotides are TGTGCCAGCAGCTTACGTCAGGGGTCGGACACCGGGGAGCTGTTTTTT. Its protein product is CASSLRQGSDTGELFF.

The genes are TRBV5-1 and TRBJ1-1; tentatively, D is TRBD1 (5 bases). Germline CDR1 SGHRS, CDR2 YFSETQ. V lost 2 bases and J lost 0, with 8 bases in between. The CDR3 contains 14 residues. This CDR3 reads CASSFTGMNTEAFF. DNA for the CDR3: TGCGCCAGCAGCTTTACAGGTATGAACACTGAAGCTTTCTTT.

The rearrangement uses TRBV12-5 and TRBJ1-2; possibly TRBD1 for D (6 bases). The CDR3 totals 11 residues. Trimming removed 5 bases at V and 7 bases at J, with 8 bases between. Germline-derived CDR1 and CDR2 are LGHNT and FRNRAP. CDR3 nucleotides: TGTGCTAGTGGTCTGGACAGTGGCTACACCTTC. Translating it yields CASGLDSGYTF. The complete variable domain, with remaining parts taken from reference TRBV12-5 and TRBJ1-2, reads DARVTQTPRHKVTEMGQEVTMRCQPILGHNTVFWYRQTMMQGLELLAYFRNRAPLDDSGMPKDRFSAEMPDATLATLKIQPSEPRDSAVYFCASGLDSGYTFGSGTRLTVV.

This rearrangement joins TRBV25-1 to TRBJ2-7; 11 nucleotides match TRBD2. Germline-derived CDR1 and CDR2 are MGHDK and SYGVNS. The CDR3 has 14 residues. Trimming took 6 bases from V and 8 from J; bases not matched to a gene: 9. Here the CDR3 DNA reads TGTGCCAGCAGGCAAGGGACTAGCGGAGGGAAGCAGTACTTC. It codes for CASRQGTSGGKQYF.

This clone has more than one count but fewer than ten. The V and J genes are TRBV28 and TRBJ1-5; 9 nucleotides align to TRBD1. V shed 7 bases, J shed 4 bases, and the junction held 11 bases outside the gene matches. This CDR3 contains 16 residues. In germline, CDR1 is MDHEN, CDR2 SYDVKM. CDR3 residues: CASTPLGTGKNQPQHF. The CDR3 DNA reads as TGTGCCAGCACTCCCCTGGGGACAGGGAAGAATCAGCCCCAGCATTTT.

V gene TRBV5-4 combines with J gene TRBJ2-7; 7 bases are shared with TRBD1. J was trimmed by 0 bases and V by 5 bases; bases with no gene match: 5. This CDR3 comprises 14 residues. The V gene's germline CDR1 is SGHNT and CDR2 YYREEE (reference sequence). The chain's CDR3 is CASRAGTDSYEQYF. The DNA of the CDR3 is TGTGCCAGCAGGGCCGGGACAGACTCCTACGAGCAGTACTTC.

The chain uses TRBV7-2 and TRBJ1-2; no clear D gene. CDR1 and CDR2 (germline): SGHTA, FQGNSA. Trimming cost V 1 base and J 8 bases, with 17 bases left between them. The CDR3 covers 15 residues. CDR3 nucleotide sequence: TGTGCCAGCAGCTTAGACGGAGGAGGCGTGCGGGGCTACACCTTC. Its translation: CASSLDGGGVRGYTF.

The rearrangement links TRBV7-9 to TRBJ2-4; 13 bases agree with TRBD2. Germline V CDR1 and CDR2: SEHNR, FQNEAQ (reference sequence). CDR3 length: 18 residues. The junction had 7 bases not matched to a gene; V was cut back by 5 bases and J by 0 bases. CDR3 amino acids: CASSPGTSGISAKNIQYF. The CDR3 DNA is TGTGCCAGCAGCCCCGGGACTAGCGGGATCTCAGCCAAAAACATTCAGTACTTC.

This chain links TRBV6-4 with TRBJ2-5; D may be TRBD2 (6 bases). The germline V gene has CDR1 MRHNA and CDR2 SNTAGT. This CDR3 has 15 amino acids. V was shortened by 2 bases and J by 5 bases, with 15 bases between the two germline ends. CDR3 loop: CASSDSSGRWETQYF. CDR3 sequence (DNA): TGTGCCAGCAGTGACAGTAGCGGACGATGGGAGACCCAGTACTTC.

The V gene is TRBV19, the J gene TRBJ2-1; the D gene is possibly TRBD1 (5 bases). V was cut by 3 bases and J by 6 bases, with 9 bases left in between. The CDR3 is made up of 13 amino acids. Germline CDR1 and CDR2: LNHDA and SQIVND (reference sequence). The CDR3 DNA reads TGTGCCAGTAGTATCGGGCAGGGCAATGAGCAGTTCTTC. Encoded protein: CASSIGQGNEQFF.

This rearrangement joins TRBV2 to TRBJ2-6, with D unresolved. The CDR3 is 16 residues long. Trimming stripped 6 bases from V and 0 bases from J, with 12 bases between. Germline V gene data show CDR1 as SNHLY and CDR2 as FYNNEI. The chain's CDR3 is CASRENSGSGANVLTF. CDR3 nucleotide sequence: TGTGCCAGCAGAGAGAACTCCGGCTCTGGGGCCAACGTCCTGACTTTC.